This TCR beta chain was sequenced for a study of blood T cell repertoires in COVID-19. Overall study: Acute and convalescent COVID-19 samples came from the United States, Italy and Spain. T cells, B-cell-depleted T cells, or PBMCs supplied cDNA or gDNA.

Authors' data handling: Amplification of reference gene primers provided the estimated nucleated cell counts. Sequencing was performed with immunoSEQ multiplex PCR; in TCRdb, only in-frame clones are kept and a portion is missing. D and trimming were read from the DNA, whereas the V and J calls and clone size are those reported in that table. In the table there are about 45,000 clones, 88% of which are singletons. The sequenced sample was peripheral blood. The receptor comes from a human donor in a cohort sampled during active COVID-19.

The CDR3 DNA follows: TGTGCCAGTAGTCTCTTAACCCTGGAGGAAAAACTGTTTTTT. The encoded protein is CASSLLTLEEKLFF. V usage is TRBV19 and J usage is TRBJ1-4; D is unclear. Deletions cut 5 bases from V and 8 bases from J, with 15 bases between. Germline-derived CDR1 and CDR2 are LNHDA and SQIVND (reference sequence). CDR3 length equals 14 residues.